A single sample is the source of the 27 T cell receptor beta chains below, sequenced in a study of T-cell memory formation after mild COVID-19. MiXCR was run by TCRdb on the 5' RACE reads, yielding one entry per CDR3 protein. The sample includes roughly 180,000 distinct CDR3 sequences, about 9.9% of them seen just once. The specimen sequenced was PBMCs or a T cell subset sorted from them (not recorded which). These receptors all stem from a man younger than 35 who had mild COVID-19 (a few samples of this study predate the infection). Cell type and time point are not known.

This clonotype appeared once. The chain has TRBV6-1 and TRBJ1-3, with D tentatively TRBD1 (5 bases). V lost 4 bases to trimming and J lost 7 bases, with 11 bases between them. CDR1 is MNHNS and CDR2 is SASEGT in the germline V gene. There are 13 residues in the CDR3. DNA of the CDR3: TGTGCCAGCAGTGGACAGATAGGTAACACCATATATTTT. Encoded protein: CASSGQIGNTIYF.

The J gene is TRBJ2-3, the V gene TRBV3-1; TRBD2 aligns across 8 bases. The germline gives CDR1 LGHDT, CDR2 YNNKEL (reference sequence). With 5 bases clipped from V and 3 bases from J, the junction kept 16 bases outside the gene matches. The CDR3 spans 18 residues. CDR3 nucleotide sequence: TGTGCCAGCAGCTCCCTGCCGGGAAGTAGCGGGGTAACAGATACGCAGTATTTT. Protein sequence: CASSSLPGSSGVTDTQYF.

This clonotype was recorded a few times. The chain recombines TRBV7-3 with TRBJ1-2; tentative D call: TRBD1 (6 bases). The ends were cut back, 5 bases at V and 6 bases at J, with 13 bases in the middle. This CDR3 comprises 13 residues. Germline CDR1 reads SGHTA; CDR2 reads FQGTGA. The CDR3 is CASSPTGSDGYTF. CDR3 DNA sequence: TGTGCCAGCAGCCCCACAGGGTCGGATGGCTACACCTTC.

The gene calls are TRBV6-5 and TRBJ2-2; 7 bases agree with TRBD2. This CDR3 is built from 15 residues. V lost 4 bases, J lost 7 bases, and 9 bases stayed unmatched. Germline V lookup: CDR1 MNHEY, CDR2 SVGAGI. The CDR3 loop reads CASSSSGAYFGELFF. CDR3 in DNA: TGTGCCAGCAGTTCGAGCGGGGCCTATTTCGGGGAGCTGTTTTTT.

This clonotype was recorded many times. This chain's CDR3 is CASSLGESTDTQYF. The CDR3 nucleotides read TGCGCCAGCAGCTTGGGTGAAAGCACAGATACGCAGTATTTT. The V gene is TRBV5-1, the J gene TRBJ2-3; unclear D gene. The CDR3 spans 14 residues. Germline V gives CDR1 SGHRS, CDR2 YFSETQ. The V end lost 0 bases, the J end lost 0 bases, and 5 bases lay between the germline ends.

The chain has TRBV11-2 and TRBJ1-2, with D possibly being TRBD1 (5 bases). Germline V gene lookup returns CDR1 SGHAT and CDR2 FQNNGV. The V end was cut by 8 bases, the J end by 0 bases, with 13 bases between. The CDR3 is 14 amino acids. CDR3 residues: CASGPGGTNYGYTF. CDR3 DNA sequence: TGTGCCAGCGGCCCCGGGGGGACTAACTATGGCTACACCTTC.

This clonotype has a handful of counts. The J gene is TRBJ2-7, the V gene TRBV6-1; D is perhaps TRBD1 (5 bases). Looked up from germline, CDR1 is MNHNS and CDR2 is SASEGT. The CDR3 totals 16 residues. The V end lost 4 bases, the J end lost 0 bases, and 16 bases lay between the germline ends. The chain's CDR3 is CASSGRTGQPSYEQYV. The CDR3 DNA reads as TGTGCCAGCAGTGGTCGAACAGGCCAGCCCTCCTACGAGCAGTACGTC.

This clonotype was picked up a small number of times. The chain joins TRBV4-2 to TRBJ2-5; no firm D call. Trimming stripped 4 bases from V and 2 bases from J, with 14 bases between. Per germline, CDR1 LGHNA and CDR2 YNFKEQ. The CDR3 loop spans 15 amino acids. Here the CDR3 DNA reads TGTGCCAGCAGCCCGAATGGCCCAAATCAAGAGACCCAGTACTTC. Translated, it gives CASSPNGPNQETQYF.

There are a few counts of this clonotype. V is TRBV5-1 and J is TRBJ1-4; D unclear. The germline CDR1 and CDR2 sequences are SGHRS and YFSETQ. This CDR3 region has 15 residues. Trimming took off 6 bases at V and 1 base at J, with 13 bases between the two ends. The CDR3 nucleotides read TGCGCCAGCACCCCGACGGGGAGAACTAATGAAAAACTGTTTTTT. Its protein product is CASTPTGRTNEKLFF.

V gene TRBV12-3 or TRBV12-4 combines with J gene TRBJ2-4; the D call may be TRBD1 or TRBD2 (5 bases each). V was cut by 3 bases and J by 8 bases, with 5 bases left in between. CDR3 length: 11 amino acids. This chain's CDR3 is CASSLGDIQYF. The CDR3 bases are TGTGCCAGCAGTTTGGGGGACATTCAGTACTTC.

The J gene is TRBJ1-3, the V gene TRBV20-1, with TRBD1 matching over 9 bases. This CDR3 spans 14 amino acids. V was clipped by 1 base and J by 2 bases; unmatched bases: 0. Germline V lookup: CDR1 DFQATT, CDR2 SNEGSKA (reference sequence). The CDR3 is CSARGTGAGNTIYF. Here the CDR3 DNA reads TGCAGTGCTAGAGGGACAGGGGCTGGAAACACCATATATTTT.

This clonotype has a count of ten or more. The rearrangement links TRBV7-9 to TRBJ2-5; D gene ambiguous. Germline CDR1 SEHNR, CDR2 FQNEAQ (reference sequence). The CDR3 is 12 residues long. V lost 6 bases and J 5 bases, leaving 10 bases between the germline ends. CDR3 protein: CASSSDVETQYF. In DNA, the CDR3 is TGTGCCAGCAGTTCGGACGTGGAGACCCAGTACTTC.

This chain connects TRBV25-1 to TRBJ2-6, with D possibly being TRBD1 (5 bases). CDR3 length equals 17 residues. V was pared by 1 base and J by 4 bases, with 14 bases between. CDR1 MGHDK and CDR2 SYGVNS come from the germline V gene. In DNA form, the CDR3 reads TGTGCCAGCAGTGAATCATATGACCGGACAGGGGCCAACGTCCTGACTTTC. Protein sequence: CASSESYDRTGANVLTF.

As to this clonotype: This may arise from a read error, as a much more abundant clone is one base away. V is TRBV5-6 and J is TRBJ1-5, with D hard to call. Trimming stripped 5 bases from V and 1 base from J, with 13 bases between. Looked up from germline, CDR1 is SGHDT and CDR2 is YYEEEE. The CDR3 has 15 amino acids. The CDR3 DNA follows: TGTGCCAGCAGTAAGCCCTCTGGAAGCAATCAGCCCCAGCATTTT. As protein: CASSKPSGSNQPQHF.

The V and J genes are TRBV7-2 and TRBJ2-3; 10 bases line up with TRBD2. Per germline, CDR1 SGHTA and CDR2 FQGNSA. The CDR3 consists of 17 residues. Trimming at V came to 1 base and at J to 2 bases, leaving 6 bases not matched to a gene. The CDR3 sequence is CASSLVPSGGATDTQYF. The CDR3 nucleotides are TGTGCCAGCAGCTTAGTCCCTAGCGGGGGCGCCACAGATACGCAGTATTTT.

The chain couples TRBV28 to TRBJ2-1; the D gene could be TRBD1 or TRBD2 (7 bases each). The germline gives CDR1 MDHEN, CDR2 SYDVKM. The CDR3 sequence is 14 residues long. V gave up 7 bases and J gave up 7 bases, with 17 bases separating them. The CDR3 DNA follows: TGTGCCAGCACTTCAGGGGGGGGTAATAATGAGCAGTTCTTC. Translated, it gives CASTSGGGNNEQFF.

There are a few counts of this clonotype. The V gene is TRBV24-1, the J gene TRBJ2-5; 14 positions agree with TRBD2. The germline CDR1 and CDR2 sequences are KGHDR and SFDVKD. This CDR3 has 13 amino acids. Trimming cost V 10 bases and J 4 bases; bases outside gene matches: 1. The CDR3 spells CATGTSGGETQYF. DNA for the CDR3: TGTGCCACGGGGACTAGCGGGGGAGAGACCCAGTACTTC.

This clonotype was counted between two and nine times. The V call is TRBV9, the J call TRBJ2-2, with 10 bases that match TRBD1. The CDR3 spans 17 residues. The germline V gene has CDR1 SGDLS and CDR2 YYNGEE. The V gene end was trimmed by 4 bases and the J gene end by 1 base; junction bases not matched to a gene: 7. DNA for the CDR3: TGTGCCAGCAGCCCGACGGGACAGGGGTGGAACACCGGGGAGCTGTTTTTT. Residues: CASSPTGQGWNTGELFF.

This clonotype was found a few times. V gene TRBV5-4 combines with J gene TRBJ2-3; a possible D gene is TRBD2 (7 bases). The germline V and J ends were trimmed by 4 bases and 2 bases, with 17 bases remaining between them. CDR1 is SGHNT and CDR2 is YYREEE in the germline V gene (reference sequence). The CDR3 runs to 16 residues. The CDR3 reads CASSPRGGGNTDTQYF. CDR3 nucleotides: TGTGCCAGCAGCCCCCGGGGAGGGGGGAACACAGATACGCAGTATTTT.

This clonotype was seen more than once but under ten times. CDR3 sequence (DNA): TGTGCCAGCTGCAGGGTTTCCTACGAGCAGTACTTC. It is translated as CASCRVSYEQYF. This chain uses TRBV2 with TRBJ2-7; tentative D call: TRBD1 (5 bases). Germline CDR1 and CDR2: SNHLY and FYNNEI. V was trimmed by 8 bases and J by 1 base, leaving 9 bases between them. The CDR3 loop spans 12 amino acids.

In regard to this clonotype: Germline and junction disagree at one end, which may indicate a read error. The chain employs TRBV12-3 or TRBV12-4 and TRBJ2-3; 10 bases agree with TRBD2. The CDR3 is 14 residues long. For the CDR3, the DNA is TGTGCCAGCAGTCTAGCGGGGGCGGGGGATACGCAGTATTTT. The encoded protein is CASSLAGAGDTQYF.

This rearrangement joins TRBV12-3 or TRBV12-4 to TRBJ2-7; TRBD1 agrees at 11 bases. The CDR3 contains 13 residues. V trimming: 6 bases; J trimming: 6 bases; junction bases outside the gene matches: 4. The CDR3 DNA sequence: TGTGCCAGCAGCTCCGGGACAGGGGGCGAGCAGTACTTC. Translated: CASSSGTGGEQYF.

The chain uses TRBV4-2 and TRBJ1-4; unclear D gene. Germline V CDR1 and CDR2: LGHNA, YNFKEQ. Trimming removed 3 bases from V and 8 bases from J, with 7 bases in between. The CDR3 is 12 amino acids. CDR3 nucleotides: TGTGCCAGCAGCCAGTTTCAGGAAAAACTGTTTTTT. Encoded protein: CASSQFQEKLFF.

This clonotype has at least ten counts. The gene calls are TRBV28 and TRBJ2-1; 7 nucleotides line up with TRBD2. Germline V gives CDR1 MDHEN, CDR2 SYDVKM. The CDR3 covers 13 residues. Losses at the gene ends were 7 bases for V and 8 bases for J; bases not matched to a gene: 8. CDR3 loop: CASKRSREDEQFF. CDR3 in DNA: TGTGCCAGCAAGCGAAGCCGGGAGGATGAGCAGTTCTTC.

This clonotype has only a few counts. The rearrangement joins TRBV20-1 to TRBJ2-6; 8 nucleotides line up with TRBD1. The V gene end was trimmed by 6 bases and the J gene end by 0 bases; junction bases not matched to a gene: 4. Looked up from germline, CDR1 is DFQATT and CDR2 is SNEGSKA (reference sequence). This CDR3 is 15 amino acids long. The CDR3 here is CSAGTGYSGANVLTF. The CDR3 nucleotides are TGCAGTGCAGGGACAGGTTACTCTGGGGCCAACGTCCTGACTTTC.

The chain is built from TRBV10-2 and TRBJ2-2; D gene ambiguous. The V and J ends lost 7 bases and 4 bases respectively, with 16 bases between them. CDR1 is WSHSY and CDR2 is SAAADI in the germline V gene. This CDR3 has 15 residues. The CDR3 reads CASTDPGFLTGELFF. The CDR3 DNA is TGCGCCAGCACCGACCCCGGGTTTCTCACCGGGGAGCTGTTTTTT.

The V and J genes are TRBV19 and TRBJ2-1; 12 positions agree with TRBD2. With 8 bases clipped from V and 2 bases from J, the junction kept 13 bases outside the gene matches. The CDR3 extends over 18 amino acids. Germline CDR1 reads LNHDA; CDR2 reads SQIVND (reference sequence). This CDR3 is CASHPASGGVDPYNEQFF. For the CDR3, the DNA is TGTGCCAGTCACCCCGCTAGCGGGGGGGTGGATCCCTACAATGAGCAGTTCTTC.